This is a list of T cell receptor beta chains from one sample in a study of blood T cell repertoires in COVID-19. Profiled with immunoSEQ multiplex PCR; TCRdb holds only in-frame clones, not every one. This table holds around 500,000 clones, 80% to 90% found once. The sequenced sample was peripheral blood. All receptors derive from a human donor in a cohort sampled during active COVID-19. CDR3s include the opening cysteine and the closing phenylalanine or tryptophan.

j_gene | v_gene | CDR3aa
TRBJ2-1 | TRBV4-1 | CASSPDEASSYNEQFF
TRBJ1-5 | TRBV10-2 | CASSSNVVQHF
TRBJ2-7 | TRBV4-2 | CASTTGQGSGEQYF
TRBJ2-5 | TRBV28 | CASSSGTSGREETQYF
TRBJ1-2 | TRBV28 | CASSPGQGNYGYTF
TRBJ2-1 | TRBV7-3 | CASSTRLADPPRGEQFF
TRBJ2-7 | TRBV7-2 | CASSFGPEQYF
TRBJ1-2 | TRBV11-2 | CASSLVQGLGYGYTF
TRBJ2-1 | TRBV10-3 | CATLAGGAYNEQFF
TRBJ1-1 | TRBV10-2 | CASEGRGTTFF
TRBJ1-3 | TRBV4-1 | CASSREGSSAGNTIYF
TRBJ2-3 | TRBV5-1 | CASSNLAGNPTDTQYF
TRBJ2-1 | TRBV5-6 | CASSPGLAGGHNEQFF
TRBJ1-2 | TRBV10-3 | CAISESESRSQGGYTF
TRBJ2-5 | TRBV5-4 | CASSPVAGRGETQYF
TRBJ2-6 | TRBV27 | CASRAGGSGANVLTF
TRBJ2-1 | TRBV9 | CASSLAASGTNEQFF